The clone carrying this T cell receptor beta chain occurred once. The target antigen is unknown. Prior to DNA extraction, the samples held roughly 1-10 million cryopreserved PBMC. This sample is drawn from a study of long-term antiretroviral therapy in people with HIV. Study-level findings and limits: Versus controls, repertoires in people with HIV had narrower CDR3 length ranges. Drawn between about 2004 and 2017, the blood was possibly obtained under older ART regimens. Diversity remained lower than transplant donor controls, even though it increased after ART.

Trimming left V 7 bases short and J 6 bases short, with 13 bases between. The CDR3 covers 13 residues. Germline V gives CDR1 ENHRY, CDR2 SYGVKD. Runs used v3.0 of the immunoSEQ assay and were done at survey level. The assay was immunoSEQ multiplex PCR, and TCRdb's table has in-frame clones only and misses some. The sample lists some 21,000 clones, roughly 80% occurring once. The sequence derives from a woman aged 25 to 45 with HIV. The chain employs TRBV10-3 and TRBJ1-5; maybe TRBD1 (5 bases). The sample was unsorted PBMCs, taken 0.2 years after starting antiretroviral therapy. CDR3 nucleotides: TGTGCCATCACGGGAGGGGCTAGTCAGCCCCAGCATTTT. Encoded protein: CAITGGASQPQHF.